Following are 20 T cell receptor beta chains from one sample sequenced in a study of blood T cells in healthy people across ages. A sample-barcoded 5' primer and a J-beta primer mix were used in a second PCR of about 7 to 12 cycles. TCRdb reprocessed the 5' RACE reads via MiXCR and lists one record per CDR3 protein. The sample comprises 900,000 to 950,000 distinct CDR3 sequences, approximately 32% of which are singletons, and roughly 10% rests with the top ten. This same sample was also taken into another study, of T cells of mothers and their children.

Specimen: blood. The receptors come from a woman aged 40 to 50 in good health.

This clonotype was observed a handful of times. The chain joins TRBV12-3 or TRBV12-4 to TRBJ1-5; TRBD1 might be the D (5 bases). V gave up 7 bases and J gave up 2 bases, with 15 bases separating them. The CDR3 is 15 residues long. The CDR3 is CASTQSGGGNQPQHF. As DNA, the CDR3 is TGTGCCAGCACTCAAAGTGGGGGAGGCAATCAGCCCCAGCATTTT.

This clonotype was observed a handful of times. A much larger clone sits a single nucleotide away, making a read error possible. The chain joins TRBV29-1 to TRBJ2-5; D perhaps matches TRBD1 (7 bases). Trimming removed 6 bases from V and 4 bases from J, with 18 bases in between. The CDR3 loop spans 14 amino acids. CDR1 and CDR2 (germline): SQVTM, ANQGSEA. The CDR3 DNA sequence: TGCAGCGTACTGACAGGGAGGCTTTCAGAGACCCAGTACTTC. As protein: CSVLTGRLSETQYF.

This clonotype was recorded many times. The chain links TRBV4-3 to TRBJ1-2; D is undetermined. V lost 1 base and J 8 bases, leaving 14 bases between the germline ends. CDR1 is LGHNA, CDR2 YSLEER, per germline. CDR3 length: 14 amino acids. The CDR3 DNA reads as TGCGCCAGCAGCCAAGTTAACCAGCCTCCCGGCTACACCTTC. Its translation is CASSQVNQPPGYTF.

The V call is TRBV3-1, the J call TRBJ2-2; no reliable D call. The ends were cut back, 6 bases at V and 3 bases at J, with 5 bases in the middle. CDR1 LGHDT and CDR2 YNNKEL come from the germline V gene (reference sequence). The CDR3 loop spans 12 amino acids. DNA for the CDR3: TGTGCCAGCAGTCAGGACACCGGGGAGCTGTTTTTT. Encoded protein: CASSQDTGELFF. Variable domain in full (rest from reference TRBV3-1 and TRBJ2-2): DTAVSQTPKYLVTQMGNDKSIKCEQNLGHDTMYWYKQDSKKFLKIMFSYNNKELIINETVPNRFSPKSPDKAHLNLHINSLELGDSAVYFCASSQDTGELFFGEGSRLTVL.

Comments on this clonotype: A much larger clone sits a single nucleotide away, making a read error possible. The J gene is TRBJ1-2, the V gene TRBV20-1; weak D call: TRBD1 (5 bases). This CDR3 has 14 amino acids. The ends were cut back, 1 base at V and 2 bases at J, with 11 bases in the middle. Germline CDR1 and CDR2: DFQATT and SNEGSKA (reference sequence). CDR3: CSARATGVNYGYTF. CDR3 sequence (DNA): TGCAGTGCTAGAGCGACGGGGGTCAACTATGGCTACACCTTC.

The table lists this clonotype with a few counts. V usage is TRBV12-3 or TRBV12-4 and J usage is TRBJ2-3, with D uncertain. This CDR3 is built from 16 residues. Trimming took 5 bases from V and 2 from J, leaving 17 bases between them. The CDR3 region is CASSRSSRRPTDTQYF. The CDR3 DNA is TGTGCCAGCAGTCGGTCCAGTAGAAGACCCACAGATACGCAGTATTTT.

This chain joins TRBV27 and TRBJ2-5, with TRBD1 as a possible D gene (6 bases). The CDR3 runs to 16 residues. The germline gives CDR1 MNHEY, CDR2 SMNVEV (reference sequence). The V gene lost 5 bases and the J gene lost 2 bases, with 18 bases spanning the gap. CDR3 nucleotide sequence: TGTGCCAGCAGTGTAACCGGGACATGGATACAAGAGACCCAGTACTTC. Residues: CASSVTGTWIQETQYF.

This clonotype has a handful of counts. This chain links TRBV20-1 with TRBJ1-2; unclear D gene. Germline assignment: CDR1 DFQATT and CDR2 SNEGSKA (reference sequence). CDR3 length: 12 residues. Trimming stripped 2 bases from V and 5 bases from J, with 9 bases between. CDR3 residues: CSARNIAYGYTF. The CDR3 nucleotides read TGCAGTGCTAGAAATATTGCTTATGGCTACACCTTC.

The chain employs TRBV20-1 and TRBJ2-4; perhaps TRBD2 as D (6 bases). The end of the DNA aligns better with TRBJ2-7, so the J call may be wrong. CDR3 length equals 13 residues. The germline CDR1 and CDR2 sequences are DFQATT and SNEGSKA (reference sequence). As DNA, the CDR3 is TGCAGTGCAGGGACTGAGAAAGCCTACGAGCAGTACTTC. It yields the protein CSAGTEKAYEQYF.

This clonotype turned up a few times. V gene TRBV20-1 combines with J gene TRBJ1-4; the D is unclear. Germline V gene data show CDR1 as DFQATT and CDR2 as SNEGSKA (reference sequence). Trimming took 4 bases from V and 8 from J, leaving 14 bases between them. The CDR3 totals 13 residues. For the CDR3, the DNA is TGCAGTGCTATTGGCAGTTTGAAGGAAAAACTGTTTTTT. It yields the protein CSAIGSLKEKLFF.

CDR3 amino acids: CASSAPSLVRNNEQFF. CDR3 DNA: TGTGCCAGCAGCGCCCCCTCACTAGTTAGGAACAATGAGCAGTTCTTC. The chain employs TRBV28 and TRBJ2-1, with TRBD2 as a possible D gene (5 bases). The V gene lost 6 bases and the J gene lost 5 bases, with 20 bases spanning the gap. The CDR3 loop spans 16 amino acids. Germline V gene sequence: CDR1 MDHEN, CDR2 SYDVKM.

This clonotype has just a few counts. The chain links TRBV28 to TRBJ1-2; no firm D call. Germline V gives CDR1 MDHEN, CDR2 SYDVKM. Trimming removed 5 bases at V and 3 bases at J, with 10 bases between. This CDR3 has 13 residues. Here the CDR3 reads CASSPAKYYGYTF. The CDR3, as DNA: TGTGCCAGCAGTCCTGCTAAGTACTATGGCTACACCTTC.

This clonotype was detected only a few times. The chain recombines TRBV9 with TRBJ2-3; 9 bases fit TRBD1. This CDR3 comprises 16 residues. CDR1 and CDR2 (germline): SGDLS, YYNGEE. V lost 5 bases and J lost 3; bases outside the gene matches: 10. The CDR3 coding sequence is TGTGCCAGCAGTCTCGGACAGGGGTCCTCAACAGATACGCAGTATTTT. This translates into CASSLGQGSSTDTQYF.

The table lists this clonotype with a few counts. The genes are TRBV10-3 and TRBJ2-7; D possibly corresponds to TRBD1 (6 bases). Looked up from germline, CDR1 is ENHRY and CDR2 is SYGVKD. CDR3 length: 12 amino acids. The germline V and J ends were trimmed by 8 bases and 1 base, with 9 bases remaining between them. CDR3 loop: CAIGTQSYEQYF. CDR3 nucleotide sequence: TGTGCCATCGGGACACAGTCCTACGAGCAGTACTTC.

This clonotype was found many times. The chain is built from TRBV20-1 and TRBJ1-3; possible D gene TRBD1, 6 bases. This CDR3 has 15 amino acids. With 3 bases removed from V and 1 base from J, the gap between germline ends came to 13 bases. Germline V gene data show CDR1 as DFQATT and CDR2 as SNEGSKA (reference sequence). CDR3 nucleotide sequence: TGCAGTGCTAGGCCGGGACATCTATCTGGAAACACCATATATTTT. This codes for CSARPGHLSGNTIYF.

There are many counts of this clonotype. The rearrangement joins TRBV20-1 to TRBJ2-7; the D gene could be TRBD1 or TRBD2 (5 bases each). The germline V gene has CDR1 DFQATT and CDR2 SNEGSKA (reference sequence). V lost 0 bases and J lost 3, with 12 bases in between. The CDR3 spans 14 residues. In DNA, the CDR3 is TGCAGTGCTAGAGATCAGGGACGGGGCTACGAGCAGTACTTC. Residues: CSARDQGRGYEQYF.

The chain uses TRBV28 and TRBJ1-5; tentatively, D is TRBD1 (5 bases). The germline CDR1 and CDR2 sequences are MDHEN and SYDVKM. Deletions cut 7 bases from V and 1 base from J, with 14 bases between. This CDR3 contains 15 residues. The CDR3 DNA sequence: TGTGCCAGCACCCTCCCCGGGACGAGCAATCAGCCCCAGCATTTT. It yields the protein CASTLPGTSNQPQHF.

This sequence joins TRBV12-3 or TRBV12-4 and TRBJ2-7; 9 positions agree with TRBD2. V was clipped by 6 bases and J by 5 bases; unmatched bases: 11. This CDR3 comprises 15 residues. This CDR3 reads CASSPTGRGGHEQYF. CDR3 nucleotide sequence: TGTGCCAGCAGCCCGACCGGGCGGGGGGGCCACGAGCAGTACTTC.

The chain links TRBV29-1 to TRBJ1-2; D unclear. The germline V and J ends were trimmed by 4 bases and 0 bases, with 9 bases remaining between them. CDR3 size: 13 residues. The germline V gene encodes CDR1 SQVTM and CDR2 ANQGSEA. The CDR3: CSVVWAANYGYTF. In nucleotides, the CDR3 is TGCAGCGTTGTATGGGCAGCTAACTATGGCTACACCTTC.

About this clonotype itself: A much larger clone differs from this one at a single base, so this may be a read error. The chain couples TRBV20-1 to TRBJ2-1; D possibly corresponds to TRBD1 (5 bases). The CDR3 length is 15 residues. From germline, CDR1 is DFQATT and CDR2 SNEGSKA (reference sequence). For the CDR3, the DNA is TGCAGTGCTAGAGATCATAAGGGGTTAGGCAATGGGCAGTTCTTC. Its protein is CSARDHKGLGNGQFF.